These 22 T cell receptor beta chains were sequenced from one sample in a study of T cell responses to AZD1222 COVID-19 vaccine. Some clones are missing from TCRdb's copy, which holds only in-frame ones; the method was immunoSEQ multiplex PCR. The table shows approximately 160,000 clones, with about 92% occurring only once. Sequenced material: peripheral blood, taken 28 days after the second AZD1222 dose. The receptors stem from an adult who received the AZD1222 COVID-19 vaccine.

The rearrangement joins TRBV18 to TRBJ2-2; D is uncertain. Germline CDR1 is KGHSH and CDR2 is LQKENI. The CDR3 consists of 16 residues. Trimming took off 2 bases at V and 0 bases at J, with 10 bases between the two ends. CDR3 bases: TGTGCCAGCTCACCAACCACATTCGCGAACACCGGGGAGCTGTTTTTT. Translated: CASSPTTFANTGELFF.

This clone was seen more than once but under ten times. The chain has TRBV5-5 and TRBJ1-6; no clear D gene. CDR1 SGHKS and CDR2 YYEKEE come from the germline V gene (reference sequence). V dropped 5 bases and J dropped 7 bases, with 13 bases sitting between them. The CDR3 consists of 14 residues. CDR3 amino acids: CASRVRGENSPLHF. In DNA form, the CDR3 reads TGTGCCAGCAGGGTTCGAGGCGAGAATTCACCCCTCCACTTT.

This chain uses TRBV5-1 with TRBJ1-5, with 7 bases lining up with TRBD1. The trim removed 0 bases at V and 8 bases at J, leaving 8 bases unmatched. Germline values: CDR1 SGHRS, CDR2 YFSETQ. This CDR3 has 15 amino acids. The CDR3 protein is CASSLGQGTREPQHF. The CDR3 nucleotides read TGCGCCAGCAGCTTGGGACAGGGTACGAGGGAGCCCCAGCATTTT.

The rearrangement links TRBV5-6 to TRBJ1-4; D gene uncertain. The V gene lost 7 bases and the J gene lost 0 bases, with 10 bases spanning the gap. The CDR3 totals 14 residues. Looked up from germline, CDR1 is SGHDT and CDR2 is YYEEEE. In DNA, the CDR3 is TGTGCCAGCTGGGCCGCAGCAACTAATGAAAAACTGTTTTTT. Its protein product is CASWAAATNEKLFF.

The V and J genes are TRBV7-8 and TRBJ1-2; maybe TRBD1 (6 bases). Germline CDR1 reads SGHVS; CDR2 reads FQNEAQ. This CDR3 is 14 amino acids long. V was pared by 7 bases and J by 6 bases, with 18 bases between. Here the CDR3 DNA reads TGTGCCAGCAAGCCGCCCGGAGGGGACAATGGCTACACCTTC. Its protein product is CASKPPGGDNGYTF.

Worth noting for this clone: One end of the junction fails to match germline, which may point to a read error. CDR3 residues: CSVEDQFTDPLF. The CDR3 DNA is TGCAGCGTTGAAGATCAGTTTACGGACCCTTTATTC. This sequence joins TRBV29-1 and TRBJ1-2; D is unclear. Germline CDR1 and CDR2: SQVTM and ANQGSEA. The CDR3 has 12 amino acids. The complete variable domain, with remaining parts taken from reference TRBV29-1 and TRBJ1-2, reads SAVISQKPSRDICQRGTSLTIQCQVDSQVTMMFWYRQQPGQSLTLIATANQGSEATYESGFVIDKFPISRPNLTFSTLTVSNMSPEDSSIYLCSVEDQFTDPLFGSGTRLTVV.

In this sample, this clone turned up many times. Other DNA sequences within the sample encode an identical CDR3. The rearrangement uses TRBV12-3 or TRBV12-4 and TRBJ1-2; 7 nucleotides line up with TRBD1. This CDR3 spans 13 amino acids. The ends lost 1 base at V and 8 bases at J; junction bases unmatched: 4. The CDR3 DNA reads TGTGCCAGCAGTTTAGGGACAGGTGGAGGCTACACCTTC. Translated, it gives CASSLGTGGGYTF.

This clone was counted only a few times. The V gene is TRBV2, the J gene TRBJ1-1; D gene ambiguous. Germline values: CDR1 SNHLY, CDR2 FYNNEI. Trimming removed 3 bases at V and 2 bases at J, with 10 bases between. The CDR3 has 14 residues. The CDR3 reads CASSDPRFNTEAFF. The CDR3 DNA sequence: TGTGCCAGCAGTGATCCCAGATTTAACACTGAAGCTTTCTTT.

The gene calls are TRBV6-5 and TRBJ1-3; the D gene is possibly TRBD1 (5 bases). V was pared by 6 bases and J by 0 bases, with 12 bases between. Germline V gene lookup returns CDR1 MNHEY and CDR2 SVGAGI. The CDR3 has 15 amino acids. The CDR3 nucleotides read TGTGCCAGCAGCCCCGACAGAAACTCTGGAAACACCATATATTTT. Translation: CASSPDRNSGNTIYF.

The V and J genes are TRBV5-8 and TRBJ1-5; D possibly corresponds to TRBD1 (6 bases). Germline values: CDR1 SGHTS, CDR2 YDEGEE. This CDR3 contains 15 residues. V was trimmed by 5 bases and J by 7 bases, leaving 19 bases between them. In DNA, the CDR3 is TGTGCCAGCAGGCGCCCTGGGGGGCTCTGGCAGCCCCAGCATTTT. Translating it yields CASRRPGGLWQPQHF.

The chain recombines TRBV20-1 with TRBJ1-2; TRBD1 agrees at 7 bases. V lost 3 bases, J lost 8 bases, and 3 bases stayed unmatched. There are 11 residues in the CDR3. Germline values: CDR1 DFQATT, CDR2 SNEGSKA (reference sequence). The CDR3 DNA sequence: TGCAGTGCTAGCTCAGGGGGAGGCTACACCTTC. Translation gives CSASSGGGYTF.

This chain links TRBV2 with TRBJ1-2; 11 bases are shared with TRBD1. This CDR3 is built from 12 residues. Germline V gene sequence: CDR1 SNHLY, CDR2 FYNNEI. After removal of 7 bases from V and 8 bases from J, the junction contained 3 bases not matched to a gene. The CDR3 nucleotides are TGTGCCAGCACCTGGACAGGGGGCGGCTACACCTTC. Encoded protein: CASTWTGGGYTF.

In this sample, this clone turned up once. V is TRBV5-1 and J is TRBJ1-2, with 8 bases matching TRBD1. The V segment lost 4 bases and the J segment 4 bases; nucleotides outside the gene matches: 6. Germline assignment: CDR1 SGHRS and CDR2 YFSETQ. CDR3 size: 14 residues. The CDR3 is CASSRDRPGYGYTF. CDR3 nucleotide sequence: TGCGCCAGCAGCCGGGACAGGCCGGGCTATGGCTACACCTTC.

This clone was recorded only once. J is TRBJ2-1 and V is TRBV3-1 (or the pseudogene TRBV3-2); no clear D. CDR3 length: 15 amino acids. Per germline, CDR1 LGHDT and CDR2 YNNKEL (reference sequence). V dropped 4 bases and J dropped 2 bases, with 12 bases sitting between them. The CDR3 DNA is TGTGCCAGCAGCCCTAGGGCAGCTGCCTACAATGAGCAGTTCTTC. Translated, it gives CASSPRAAAYNEQFF.

The CDR3 is CSVWNSLGYTF. The CDR3 DNA sequence: TGCAGCGTTTGGAACAGTCTCGGCTACACCTTC. V usage is TRBV29-1 and J usage is TRBJ1-2; D is ambiguous. V dropped 5 bases and J dropped 8 bases, with 12 bases sitting between them. Germline loops: CDR1 SQVTM, CDR2 ANQGSEA. This CDR3 has 11 residues.

Only one count was recorded for this clone. The chain joins TRBV7-2 to TRBJ2-1, with 10 nucleotides matching TRBD2. CDR3 length: 17 residues. CDR1 and CDR2 from the germline V gene are SGHTA and FQGNSA. V lost 5 bases and J lost 8; bases outside the gene matches: 15. CDR3 in amino acids: CASSPRRWTSGGDEQFF. Here the CDR3 DNA reads TGTGCCAGCAGCCCTAGGAGGTGGACTAGCGGAGGGGATGAGCAGTTCTTC.

The chain uses TRBV10-3 and TRBJ1-5; possible D gene TRBD1, 6 bases. The germline gives CDR1 ENHRY, CDR2 SYGVKD. The V end lost 10 bases, the J end lost 2 bases, and 18 bases lay between the germline ends. The CDR3 is made up of 15 amino acids. In DNA form, the CDR3 reads TGTGCCACCCATAAGGGGGACACGGGCAATCAGCCCCAGCATTTT. Its translation: CATHKGDTGNQPQHF.

This chain uses TRBV12-5 with TRBJ2-5, with D perhaps given as TRBD1 or TRBD2 (6 bases each). The CDR3 consists of 15 residues. CDR1 is LGHNT, CDR2 FRNRAP, per germline. Trimming left V 0 bases short and J 5 bases short, with 13 bases between. The CDR3 DNA sequence: TGTGCTAGTGGTTTGGTACCGGGGGCCGGGGAGACCCAGTACTTC. Amino acids: CASGLVPGAGETQYF.

The genes are TRBV18 and TRBJ2-1; 11 bases fit TRBD2. Per the germline V gene, CDR1 is KGHSH and CDR2 is LQKENI. This CDR3 is 15 amino acids long. Trimming took 2 bases from V and 4 from J; bases not matched to a gene: 1. The CDR3: CASSPASGGYNEQFF. The CDR3 bases are TGTGCCAGCTCACCAGCTAGCGGGGGGTACAATGAGCAGTTCTTC.

The CDR3 is CARKQGHYGYTF. The DNA for the CDR3 is TGTGCCAGAAAACAGGGACACTATGGCTACACCTTC. The chain employs TRBV21-1 and TRBJ1-2; the D call of TRBD1 is as the table states it, not checked on the DNA. TRBV21-1 is an annotated pseudogene. CDR3 size: 12 residues.

In the case of this clone: This same CDR3 is encoded by further DNA sequences in the sample. This chain joins TRBV20-1 and TRBJ2-7; D gene uncertain. The germline gives CDR1 DFQATT, CDR2 SNEGSKA (reference sequence). The CDR3 spans 11 residues. The germline V and J ends were trimmed by 0 bases and 7 bases, with 7 bases remaining between them. CDR3 in amino acids: CSARDRAEQYF. The CDR3 DNA sequence: TGCAGTGCTAGAGATCGGGCAGAGCAGTACTTC.

V is TRBV3-1 (or the pseudogene TRBV3-2) and J is TRBJ1-5; D is unclear. Trimming left V 4 bases short and J 4 bases short, with 14 bases between. Germline V gene sequence: CDR1 LGHDT, CDR2 YNNKEL (reference sequence). The CDR3 loop spans 15 amino acids. CDR3: CASSPASGGNQPQHF. DNA of the CDR3: TGTGCCAGCAGCCCCGCCTCGGGAGGGAATCAGCCCCAGCATTTT.